The 20 T cell receptor beta chains reported below all come from one sample, sequenced in a study of early T cells in non-severe SARS-CoV-2 infection. One entry per CDR3 protein results from TCRdb running MiXCR on the 5' RACE reads. The repertoire includes approximately 77,000 distinct CDR3 sequences, roughly 5.3% of them detected once, and about 7% sits in the top ten. The sample in question was whole blood, obtained at baseline. The origin of the receptors is an adult who was a healthcare worker with PCR-confirmed SARS-CoV-2 infection or an uninfected control (not recorded which).

As to this clonotype: Possible read error: a much larger clone is one base away. The V and J genes are TRBV3-1 and TRBJ1-1; D call uncertain. The CDR3 runs 15 residues. Deletions cut 4 bases from V and 1 base from J, with 13 bases between. The germline CDR1 and CDR2 sequences are LGHDT and YNNKEL (reference sequence). The CDR3 loop is CASSPMSGGNTEAFF. The CDR3 DNA reads TGTGCCAGCAGCCCCATGTCAGGAGGGAACACTGAAGCTTTCTTT.

This clonotype was seen at least ten times. The genes are TRBV2 and TRBJ2-1; 9 bases are shared with TRBD2. Germline V CDR1 and CDR2: SNHLY, FYNNEI. The CDR3 has 18 amino acids. V lost 4 bases, J lost 9 bases, and 19 bases stayed unmatched. CDR3 nucleotide sequence: TGTGCCAGCAGTGGTTATAAAGGTAGCGGGAGCAGGGGCACTGAGCAGTTCTTC. It codes for CASSGYKGSGSRGTEQFF. The full variable domain, completed using reference TRBV2 and TRBJ2-1, is EPEVTQTPSHQVTQMGQEVILRCVPISNHLYFYWYRQILGQKVEFLVSFYNNEISEKSEIFDDQFSVERPDGSNFTLKIRSTKLEDSAMYFCASSGYKGSGSRGTEQFFGPGTRLTVL.

There are many counts of this clonotype. V is TRBV20-1 and J is TRBJ1-1; TRBD1 might be the D (5 bases). The CDR3 totals 14 residues. The germline CDR1 and CDR2 sequences are DFQATT and SNEGSKA (reference sequence). The V end was cut by 0 bases, the J end by 3 bases, with 11 bases between. Here the CDR3 reads CSARDQGRYTEAFF. CDR3 DNA: TGCAGTGCTAGAGATCAGGGAAGGTACACTGAAGCTTTCTTT.

This clonotype was seen a few times. The rearrangement joins TRBV7-2 to TRBJ2-7, with unresolved D. This CDR3 is 15 amino acids long. CDR1 is SGHTA, CDR2 FQGNSA, per germline. Trimming pared 8 bases from V and 4 bases from J, leaving 21 bases between. The CDR3: CASQSGPLSPYEQYF. The DNA of the CDR3 is TGTGCCAGCCAGTCAGGACCCCTATCACCATACGAGCAGTACTTC.

This clonotype was detected ten times or more. The rearrangement links TRBV12-3 or TRBV12-4 to TRBJ2-5, with D possibly being TRBD2 (5 bases). The CDR3 length is 12 residues. V was pared by 2 bases and J by 9 bases, with 10 bases between. The CDR3 spells CASSLTAGAQYF. CDR3 nucleotides: TGTGCCAGCAGTTTAACCGCCGGGGCCCAGTACTTC.

This clonotype has ten or more counts. The CDR3 loop is CASSWTNNEQFF. As DNA, the CDR3 is TGCGCCAGCAGCTGGACGAACAATGAGCAGTTCTTC. The chain couples TRBV5-1 to TRBJ2-1; D call uncertain. CDR1 and CDR2 from the germline V gene are SGHRS and YFSETQ. V was clipped by 3 bases and J by 5 bases, with 6 bases between them. The CDR3 runs 12 residues.

The chain links TRBV30 to TRBJ1-2; possible D gene TRBD1, 6 bases. Germline lookup yields CDR1 GTSNPN and CDR2 SVGIG (reference sequence). V was pared by 4 bases and J by 8 bases, with 11 bases between. CDR3 length: 11 residues. The CDR3 DNA reads TGTGCCTGGATAACAGGGATCGGCTACACCTTC. Translation gives CAWITGIGYTF.

There are a few counts of this clonotype. CDR3 protein: CAIEISGTSTHEQFF. Written as DNA, the CDR3 is TGTGCCATCGAAATATCCGGGACTAGCACCCACGAGCAGTTCTTC. The V call is TRBV7-9, the J call TRBJ2-1, with 9 bases matching TRBD2. CDR3 size: 15 residues. CDR1 and CDR2 from the germline V gene are SEHNR and FQNEAQ (reference sequence). V gave up 10 bases and J gave up 10 bases; unmatched junction bases: 17.

This clonotype has a count of ten or more. This chain links TRBV6-4 with TRBJ1-1, with D tentatively TRBD1 (6 bases). The CDR3 loop spans 13 amino acids. The germline gives CDR1 MRHNA, CDR2 SNTAGT. V lost 3 bases and J lost 4, with 9 bases in between. The CDR3 loop reads CASSEARGTEAFF. The CDR3 nucleotides are TGTGCCAGCAGTGAGGCCAGGGGCACTGAAGCTTTCTTT.

This clonotype showed up just once. V usage is TRBV27 and J usage is TRBJ1-1; D not resolved. The CDR3 extends over 13 amino acids. Germline V gene lookup returns CDR1 MNHEY and CDR2 SMNVEV (reference sequence). Trimming left V 3 bases short and J 3 bases short, with 8 bases between. CDR3 in DNA: TGTGCCAGCAGTTTTTCGGGGTACACTGAAGCTTTCTTT. Translating it yields CASSFSGYTEAFF.

CDR3: CASLLAGGPTDTQYF. The CDR3 region has the DNA TGTGCCAGCCTACTAGCGGGAGGTCCCACAGATACGCAGTATTTT. V and J are TRBV2 and TRBJ2-3; 12 bases are a match to TRBD2. The CDR3 length is 15 residues. Trimming removed 8 bases from V and 2 bases from J; junction bases left unmatched: 5. Germline-derived CDR1 and CDR2 are SNHLY and FYNNEI.

This clonotype came up a few times. This rearrangement joins TRBV7-3 to TRBJ1-4; the D gene is possibly TRBD1 (6 bases). The CDR3 extends over 17 amino acids. Trimming shortened V by 5 bases and J by 4 bases, and 20 bases separated the two germline ends. Germline V gives CDR1 SGHTA, CDR2 FQGTGA. In DNA form, the CDR3 reads TGTGCCAGCAGCCGAGCCGATCGGACAGACATTAATGAAAAACTGTTTTTT. Protein: CASSRADRTDINEKLFF.

This clonotype has more than one count but fewer than ten. DNA for the CDR3: TGTGCCAGCAGCTTAGTTCTAGCGGGATATCTAGGCACAGATACGCAGTATTTT. Translating it yields CASSLVLAGYLGTDTQYF. V and J are TRBV11-2 and TRBJ2-3, with 9 bases identical to TRBD2. V was clipped by 1 base and J by 1 base; unmatched bases: 9. The CDR3 is 18 residues long. In germline, CDR1 is SGHAT, CDR2 FQNNGV. The full variable domain, with the rest looked up from reference TRBV11-2 and TRBJ2-3, is EAGVAQSPRYKIIEKRQSVAFWCNPISGHATLYWYQQILGQGPKLLIQFQNNGVVDDSQLPKDRFSAERLKGVDSTLKIQPAKLEDSAVYLCASSLVLAGYLGTDTQYFGPGTRLTVL.

V is TRBV20-1 and J is TRBJ2-1; possibly TRBD2 for D (6 bases). Germline V CDR1 and CDR2: DFQATT, SNEGSKA (reference sequence). The CDR3 totals 15 residues. The V end was cut by 2 bases, the J end by 6 bases, with 17 bases between. The CDR3 region has the DNA TGCAGTGCTAGAAACTTACGGGAGTCGGTCAATGAGCAGTTCTTC. This sequence encodes CSARNLRESVNEQFF.

The gene calls are TRBV5-1 and TRBJ2-2; the match to TRBD2 covers 14 bases. The germline V gene has CDR1 SGHRS and CDR2 YFSETQ. The CDR3 covers 15 residues. V was clipped by 5 bases and J by 3 bases; unmatched bases: 0. The CDR3 protein is CASRGLAGDTGELFF. The CDR3 DNA sequence: TGCGCCAGCAGGGGACTAGCGGGAGACACCGGGGAGCTGTTTTTT.

This clonotype was detected ten times or more. The rearrangement uses TRBV18 and TRBJ1-5; D possibly corresponds to TRBD1 (6 bases). CDR1 KGHSH and CDR2 LQKENI come from the germline V gene. This CDR3 contains 17 residues. Trimming took 4 bases from V and 1 from J, leaving 17 bases between them. The CDR3: CASSRSQGGLSNQPQHF. Written as DNA, the CDR3 is TGTGCCAGCTCACGGTCACAGGGAGGGTTAAGCAATCAGCCCCAGCATTTT.

This clonotype was found many times. The chain joins TRBV20-1 to TRBJ2-1, with 9 bases lining up with TRBD2. Germline trimming cut 3 bases from V and 3 bases from J; bases unmatched to any gene: 3. Germline V gene lookup returns CDR1 DFQATT and CDR2 SNEGSKA (reference sequence). The CDR3 totals 14 residues. Here the CDR3 reads CSARTSGYYNEQFF. CDR3 bases: TGCAGTGCTAGGACTAGCGGATACTACAATGAGCAGTTCTTC.

This clonotype was detected ten times or more. The chain has TRBV20-1 and TRBJ1-2; D ambiguous. The CDR3 consists of 14 residues. V shed 3 bases and J shed 7 bases, with 18 bases lying between them. CDR1 DFQATT and CDR2 SNEGSKA come from the germline V gene (reference sequence). The CDR3 spells CSASDEWIRAGYTF. The CDR3 nucleotides read TGCAGTGCTAGCGATGAGTGGATTCGCGCTGGCTACACCTTC.

In this sample, this clonotype turned up many times. The chain has TRBV19 and TRBJ2-1; D unresolved. The CDR3 is 12 amino acids. Germline V gives CDR1 LNHDA, CDR2 SQIVND (reference sequence). V was clipped by 6 bases and J by 9 bases, with 12 bases between them. This CDR3 is CASRVAASEQFF. CDR3 DNA sequence: TGTGCCAGTAGAGTCGCCGCGAGTGAGCAGTTCTTC.

The rearrangement uses TRBV7-3 and TRBJ1-1; D is unresolved. The CDR3 is 14 amino acids. Germline V gene lookup returns CDR1 SGHTA and CDR2 FQGTGA. The germline V and J ends were trimmed by 1 base and 0 bases, with 6 bases remaining between them. The CDR3 here is CASSLSGVNTEAFF. In nucleotides, the CDR3 is TGTGCCAGCAGCTTAAGTGGAGTGAACACTGAAGCTTTCTTT.